Listed below are T cell receptor beta chains from one sample, sequenced in a study of T cells after yellow fever vaccination. In TCRdb, the 5' RACE reads were re-called with MiXCR into one record per CDR3 protein. This sample has 250,000 to 400,000 distinct CDR3 sequences, with roughly 4.3% found just once. This specimen consisted of PBMCs, obtained 5 days after the yellow fever booster vaccination. These receptors were collected from a man aged 18 to 35 who received the YFV17D yellow fever vaccine. Both conserved end residues are part of each CDR3. A D gene is named only where the DNA matches it firmly. The listing skips clone size in some rows; elsewhere it reads once, few, many or a size class.

>TRBV12-3/TRBV12-4|TRBJ2-1|TRBD2|.
TGTGCCAGCAGCCTTGGACTAGCGGCGTCCTCCTACAATGAGCAGTTCTTC
CASSLGLAASSYNEQFF
>TRBV9|TRBJ2-5|.|.
TGTGCCAGCAGCGCTCAGGACCTCCAGACCCAGTACTTC
CASSAQDLQTQYF
>TRBV7-6|TRBJ2-7|.|many
TGTGCCAGCAGCTTAGAGACAGCCTACGAGCAGTACTTC
CASSLETAYEQYF
>TRBV5-1|TRBJ2-5|.|many
TGCGCCAGCAGCTTGGAATTGGAGACCCAGTACTTC
CASSLELETQYF
>TRBV28|TRBJ2-5|TRBD2|many
TGTGCCAGCAGATCGGGGGGGACGTGGGAGACCCAGTACTTC
CASRSGGTWETQYF
>TRBV7-2|TRBJ2-1|.|.
TGTGCCAGCAGCTTAAGAAGCAGAGGGGTTAGGTCCAATGAGCAGTTCTTC
CASSLRSRGVRSNEQFF
>TRBV7-2|TRBJ1-1|TRBD1|.
TGTGCCAGCAGCTCCTCACAGGGGCCGAACACTGAAGCTTTCTTT
CASSSSQGPNTEAFF
>TRBV10-3|TRBJ2-3|.|.
TGTGCCATCCATCCAGGACGGGGGGCGTCCACAGATACGCAGTTTTTT
CAIHPGRGASTDTQFF
>TRBV20-1|TRBJ1-5|TRBD1|many
TGCAGTGCTATCCCGGACAGGGATCAGCCCCAGCATTTT
CSAIPDRDQPQHF
>TRBV7-8|TRBJ1-2|.|.
TGTGCCAGCAGACCGGACCGGCCCCTATCGGCCTACACCTTC
CASRPDRPLSAYTF
>TRBV6-6|TRBJ2-3|.|.
TGTGCCAGCGCCCCAAATGTAGATACGCAGTATTTT
CASAPNVDTQYF